The rows below give T cell receptor beta chains drawn from one sample of a study of blood T cell repertoires in COVID-19. Generated by immunoSEQ multiplex PCR, the TCRdb table keeps only in-frame clones and is missing some. The sample contains about 150,000 clones, over 75% of which appear only once. Sequenced sample: PBMCs or T cells enriched from blood (not recorded which). The receptors here all came from a woman aged 45-60 years who had recovered from COVID-19. The CDR3 runs from the conserved cysteine through the conserved F or W. A D gene is named only where the DNA matches it firmly. Size is stated for part of the rows, as once, few or many counts, or as a class when the clone is expanded.

V: TRBV18; J: TRBJ1-2; size: NA; D: TRBD1; DNA: TGTGCCAGCTCCGCGACAGGGGATAACTATGGCTACACCTTC; CDR3: CASSATGDNYGYTF
V: TRBV9; J: TRBJ2-2; size: NA; D: NA; DNA: TGTGCCAGCAGCCCTCGCGCTGTCGGGACCGGGGAGCTGTTTTTT; CDR3: CASSPRAVGTGELFF
V: TRBV4-2; J: TRBJ2-7; size: few; D: NA; DNA: TGTGCCAGCAGCCGCAACCAGGAATACGAGCAGTACTTC; CDR3: CASSRNQEYEQYF
V: TRBV11-3; J: TRBJ2-1; size: NA; D: TRBD2; DNA: TGTGCCAGCAGGGGACTAGCGGGTATTGAGCAGTTCTTC; CDR3: CASRGLAGIEQFF
V: TRBV7-8; J: TRBJ1-2; size: NA; D: NA; DNA: TGTGCCAGCAGTTCCCATCGGGTGGCAGGGCCTAACTATGGCTACACCTTC; CDR3: CASSSHRVAGPNYGYTF
V: TRBV30; J: TRBJ1-2; size: few; D: NA; DNA: TGTGCCTGCCGCAGGGGAAGCTACACCTTC; CDR3: CACRRGSYTF
V: TRBV19; J: TRBJ1-2; size: NA; D: TRBD1; DNA: TGTGCCAGTAGTATCGATCCAGGGGGCTATGCTAACTATGGCTACACCTTC; CDR3: CASSIDPGGYANYGYTF
V: TRBV11-2; J: TRBJ2-7; size: NA; D: NA; DNA: TGTGCCAGCAGCCGCGACCTGGCTGGCGTGGGGGGTGAGCAGTACTTC; CDR3: CASSRDLAGVGGEQYF
V: TRBV5-6; J: TRBJ2-7; size: NA; D: TRBD1; DNA: TGTGCCAGCAGCATAGGGACAGGGGGCGAGCAGTACTTC; CDR3: CASSIGTGGEQYF
V: TRBV11-2; J: TRBJ1-2; size: few; D: NA; DNA: TGTGCCAGCAGCTTAGGATCCAGTTTCTATGGCTACACCTTC; CDR3: CASSLGSSFYGYTF
V: TRBV4-3; J: TRBJ2-1; size: NA; D: TRBD1; DNA: TGCGCCAGCAGCCAAGCTATTCGGGACAGGGTAAGCAATGAGCAGTTCTTC; CDR3: CASSQAIRDRVSNEQFF
V: TRBV6-4; J: TRBJ1-1; size: few; D: NA; DNA: TGTGCCAGCAGTGACTCGCGGGGAACTGAAGCTTTCTTT; CDR3: CASSDSRGTEAFF
V: TRBV25-1; J: TRBJ1-1; size: NA; D: NA; DNA: TGTGCCAGCACCCCGGGAGGGATCACTGAAGCTTTCTTT; CDR3: CASTPGGITEAFF
V: TRBV7-3; J: TRBJ1-3; size: NA; D: NA; DNA: TGTGCCAGCAGCCTTCGGGGATCGCCCGAGGACACCATATATTTT; CDR3: CASSLRGSPEDTIYF
V: TRBV6-2/TRBV6-3; J: TRBJ1-5; size: NA; D: NA; DNA: TGTGCCAGCAGTTACGGGGGGGTCTCCAATCAGCCCCAGCATTTT; CDR3: CASSYGGVSNQPQHF
V: TRBV6-5; J: TRBJ1-1; size: NA; D: NA; DNA: TGTGCCAGCAGAGGGTCCGGGGGGGATACTGAAGCTTTCTTT; CDR3: CASRGSGGDTEAFF
V: TRBV18; J: TRBJ1-2; size: NA; D: NA; DNA: TGTGCCAGCTCACACCCGGGACAACAACCCTATGGCTACACCTTC; CDR3: CASSHPGQQPYGYTF
V: TRBV5-4; J: TRBJ1-1; size: NA; D: TRBD1; DNA: TGTGCCAGCAGATTGGACAGGGGGCGATGGGCTGAAGCTTTCTTT; CDR3: CASRLDRGRWAEAFF
V: TRBV5-1; J: TRBJ1-4; size: NA; D: TRBD1; DNA: TGCGCCAGCAGCAGCGCCGGGACAGGAAATGAAAAACTGTTTTTT; CDR3: CASSSAGTGNEKLFF
V: TRBV7-4; J: TRBJ2-1; size: NA; D: NA; DNA: TGTGCCAGCAGCTTAACGACCTTTAGGGGATATTACAATGAGCAGTTCTTC; CDR3: CASSLTTFRGYYNEQFF
V: TRBV7-2; J: TRBJ2-2; size: once; D: NA; DNA: TGTGCCAGCAGCGCGGGACTCCTGAACACCGGGGAGCTGTTTTTT; CDR3: CASSAGLLNTGELFF
V: TRBV5-1; J: TRBJ1-6; size: NA; D: TRBD1; DNA: TGCGCCAGCAAGGTTTTGGGACAGGGGAATTCACCCCTCCACTTT; CDR3: CASKVLGQGNSPLHF
V: TRBV14; J: TRBJ2-2; size: NA; D: NA; DNA: TGTGCCAGCACTTCCCTCAGAAACACCGGGGAGCTGTTTTTT; CDR3: CASTSLRNTGELFF
V: TRBV30; J: TRBJ1-5; size: once; D: NA; DNA: TGTGCCTGGAGTGTACTTGACAACCTCAGCAATCAGCCCCAGCATTTT; CDR3: CAWSVLDNLSNQPQHF
V: TRBV19; J: TRBJ1-1; size: once; D: NA; DNA: TGTGCCAGTAAATCCTTCCCGACAGCTATGAACACTGAAGCTTTCTTT; CDR3: CASKSFPTAMNTEAFF
V: TRBV12-3/TRBV12-4; J: TRBJ1-1; size: NA; D: NA; DNA: TGTGCCAGCAGTTTCTCCCCTGAAGCTTTCTTT; CDR3: CASSFSPEAFF
V: TRBV18; J: TRBJ2-7; size: NA; D: NA; DNA: TGTGCCAGCTCACCTCTTCACCGGGAGAACGAGCAGTACTTC; CDR3: CASSPLHRENEQYF
V: TRBV2; J: TRBJ2-3; size: NA; D: TRBD2; DNA: TGTGCCAGCAGCAGGGGTAGCGGGGGGCTGGTAGATACGCAGTATTTT; CDR3: CASSRGSGGLVDTQYF
V: TRBV30; J: TRBJ2-1; size: NA; D: NA; DNA: TGTGCCTGGAGCGCCGGGTCCTCAGCGGTCTATGAGCAGTTCTTC; CDR3: CAWSAGSSAVYEQFF
V: TRBV19; J: TRBJ1-5; size: NA; D: NA; DNA: TGTGCCAGTAGAGAGAGGACAAACAGTGGGCAGCCCCAGCATTTT; CDR3: CASRERTNSGQPQHF
V: TRBV5-1; J: TRBJ2-3; size: NA; D: TRBD1; DNA: TGCGCCAGCAGTTCGACAGGGGGTGGCACAGATACGCAGTATTTT; CDR3: CASSSTGGGTDTQYF
V: TRBV11-3; J: TRBJ2-3; size: NA; D: TRBD1; DNA: TGTGCCAGCAGGGGACAGGGGAGCACAGATACGCAGTATTTT; CDR3: CASRGQGSTDTQYF
V: TRBV7-2; J: TRBJ2-7; size: NA; D: NA; DNA: TGTGCCAGCAGCCCCTCCGGTGGGGGGGCGGCATTTTACGAGCAGTACTTC; CDR3: CASSPSGGGAAFYEQYF
V: TRBV6-5; J: TRBJ1-4; size: NA; D: TRBD1; DNA: TGTGCCAGCAGTCGACAGGGGGCCACTAATGAAAAACTGTTTTTT; CDR3: CASSRQGATNEKLFF
V: TRBV29-1; J: TRBJ1-2; size: NA; D: TRBD1; DNA: TGCAGCGTTGCCAGGACAGGGGTTAACTATGGCTACACCTTC; CDR3: CSVARTGVNYGYTF
V: TRBV19; J: TRBJ1-5; size: NA; D: NA; DNA: TGTGCCAGTGGGACACTTAGCAATCAGCCCCAGCATTTT; CDR3: CASGTLSNQPQHF
V: TRBV18; J: TRBJ1-3; size: NA; D: NA; DNA: TGTGCCAGCTCACCACGAAACACAAACTCTGGAAACACCATATATTTT; CDR3: CASSPRNTNSGNTIYF
V: TRBV6-2/TRBV6-3; J: TRBJ1-5; size: NA; D: NA; DNA: TGTGCCAGCAGTACCATTTCTCCGGGCAATCAGCCCCAGCATTTT; CDR3: CASSTISPGNQPQHF
V: TRBV6-6; J: TRBJ1-1; size: NA; D: TRBD1; DNA: TGTGCCAGCAGCCGACGACGGCAACCTGGGACAGGGGTCACTGAAGCTTTCTTT; CDR3: CASSRRRQPGTGVTEAFF
V: TRBV10-3; J: TRBJ1-1; size: NA; D: NA; DNA: TGTGCCATCAGTAGACAGGCGAACACTGAAGCTTTCTTT; CDR3: CAISRQANTEAFF
V: TRBV9; J: TRBJ2-1; size: NA; D: NA; DNA: TGTGCCAGCAGCGCCATGCTAGGGGGTGAGCAGTTCTTC; CDR3: CASSAMLGGEQFF
V: TRBV9; J: TRBJ1-2; size: NA; D: TRBD1; DNA: TGTGCCAGCAGCCCCCAGGGGGACTATGGCTACACCTTC; CDR3: CASSPQGDYGYTF
V: TRBV7-9; J: TRBJ2-7; size: NA; D: TRBD2; DNA: TGTGCCAGCAGCTTAGACGGGCGACTAGCGGGGGAGCAGTACTTC; CDR3: CASSLDGRLAGEQYF
V: TRBV3-1/TRBV3-2; J: TRBJ2-1; size: NA; D: TRBD2; DNA: TGTGCCAGCAGCCAGCAACTAGCGGGGGGGCCGAATGAGCAGTTCTTC; CDR3: CASSQQLAGGPNEQFF
V: TRBV2; J: TRBJ1-5; size: few; D: NA; DNA: TGTGCCAGCAACCGGGGAGGATATAGCAATCAGCCCCAGCATTTT; CDR3: CASNRGGYSNQPQHF
V: TRBV29-1; J: TRBJ1-5; size: few; D: NA; DNA: TGCAGCGTTGAAGACGGCGGGAGAGGTCAGCCCCAGCATTTT; CDR3: CSVEDGGRGQPQHF
V: TRBV20-1; J: TRBJ2-7; size: few; D: NA; DNA: TGCAGTGCTAGTCTAGCGCCCGCCTACGAGCAGTACTTC; CDR3: CSASLAPAYEQYF
V: TRBV18; J: TRBJ2-7; size: NA; D: NA; DNA: TGTGCCAGCTCACCACCGATGAGGGACGAGCAGTACTTC; CDR3: CASSPPMRDEQYF
V: TRBV5-4; J: TRBJ2-1; size: NA; D: TRBD2; DNA: TGTGCCAGCAGCTTGGTGGCGGGGGGAAGGGGTGAGCAGTTCTTC; CDR3: CASSLVAGGRGEQFF
V: TRBV12-1; J: TRBJ1-1; size: NA; D: NA; DNA: TGTGCCAGCAGCAAATCCGACAGGAGAGTGAACACTGAAGCTTTCTTT; CDR3: CASSKSDRRVNTEAFF
V: TRBV24-1; J: TRBJ2-3; size: NA; D: NA; DNA: TGTGCCACCAGTCGGGGGACTAGCACAGATACGCAGTATTTT; CDR3: CATSRGTSTDTQYF
V: TRBV30; J: TRBJ2-7; size: NA; D: TRBD1; DNA: TGTGCCTGGGCCACAGGACAGGGGGTGGACTACGAGCAGTACTTC; CDR3: CAWATGQGVDYEQYF
V: TRBV9; J: TRBJ2-1; size: NA; D: TRBD2; DNA: TGTGCCAGCAGCTGGGGGAGGGGAGCCAATGAGCAGTTCTTC; CDR3: CASSWGRGANEQFF